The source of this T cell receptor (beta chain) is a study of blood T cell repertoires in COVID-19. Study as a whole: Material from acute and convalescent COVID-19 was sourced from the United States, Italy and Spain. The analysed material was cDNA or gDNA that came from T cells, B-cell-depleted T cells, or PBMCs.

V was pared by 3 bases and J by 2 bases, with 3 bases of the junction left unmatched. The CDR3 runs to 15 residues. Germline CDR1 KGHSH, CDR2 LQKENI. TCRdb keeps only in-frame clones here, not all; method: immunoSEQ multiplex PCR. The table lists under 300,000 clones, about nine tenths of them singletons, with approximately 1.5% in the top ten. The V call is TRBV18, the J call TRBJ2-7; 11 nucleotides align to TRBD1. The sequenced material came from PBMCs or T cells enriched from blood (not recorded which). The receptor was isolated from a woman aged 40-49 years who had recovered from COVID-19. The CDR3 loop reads CASSPRGQGAYEQYF. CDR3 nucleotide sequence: TGTGCCAGCTCACCCCGGGGACAGGGGGCCTACGAGCAGTACTTC.